The clone carrying this T cell receptor beta chain was found many times. Its antigen is unknown. The CDR3 totals 14 residues. Researchers amplified the TCR beta CDR3 regions from RNA transcripts. The TCR CDR3 first-round RT-PCR relied on the HTBI primer set. In TCRdb, the multiplex PCR reads were re-called with MiXCR into one record per CDR3 protein. Here the sample spans 300,000 to 400,000 distinct CDR3 sequences, less than 20% being singletons. This entry belongs to a study of T cells in Graves' hyperthyroidism and ophthalmopathy. Notes on the study in general: In the analysis, a 13 V-J model separated ophthalmopathy from stable hyperthyroidism. In blood, most of the thyroid clonotypes expanded above 0.001 were also present.

The clonotype originates from a man between 18 and 35 years old with Graves' ophthalmopathy. The chain carries TRBV12-3 or TRBV12-4 and TRBJ2-3, with D perhaps TRBD2 (7 bases). Sequences were obtained from blood. The CDR3 bases are TGTGCTACCACCCGAGGGGGGGAGGCAGATACGCAGTATTTT. Translation gives CATTRGGEADTQYF.